This TCR beta chain was recorded in a study of PD-1 blockade in classical Hodgkin lymphoma. The study, taken as a whole, reports: Possibly reflecting disease activity or prior therapy, repertoire differences have causes that remain undefined. Reports indicated that newly diagnosed patients had lower baseline TCR diversity than healthy donors did.

Only in-frame clones appear in the TCRdb table, and some are missing; sequencing was by immunoSEQ multiplex PCR. This sample has roughly 70,000 clones, with more than 85% found just once. The CDR3 consists of 18 residues. After removal of 2 bases from V and 5 bases from J, the junction contained 14 bases not matched to a gene. CDR1 is SGDLS, CDR2 YYNGEE, per germline. Noted time point: newly diagnosed, previously untreated cHL patient sample. Untreated, newly diagnosed classical Hodgkin lymphoma PBMCs were used for comparison. A note on this clone: Its antigen is not identified.

This chain joins TRBV9 and TRBJ2-1; 9 bases match TRBD2. The sequenced sample was peripheral blood mononuclear cells (PBMCs). This receptor was taken from a human donor with classical Hodgkin lymphoma. CDR3 bases: TGTGCCAGCAGCGTTGGGGGAGCGGGGGGCCCCCTACACAATGAGCAGTTCTTC. Encoded protein: CASSVGGAGGPLHNEQFF.